This T cell receptor (beta chain) derives from a study of shared clonotypes between healthy human individuals. Whole-study findings and limits: Shared clonotypes across all four donors exceeded non-shared ones in generation probability.

This clone appeared once. What it recognizes is unknown. The length of the CDR3 is 15 residues. Trimming removed 5 bases from V and 4 bases from J, with 17 bases in between. CDR1 is MNHEY, CDR2 SMNVEV, per germline (reference sequence). Assay: immunoSEQ multiplex PCR; the TCRdb copy retains only in-frame clones and omits some. The data contain approximately 1.5 million clones, roughly 98% of them singletons. This TCR was sampled from a young man in good health. The chain joins TRBV27 to TRBJ1-1; D is possibly TRBD1 (5 bases). The sequencing input was naive CD4+ T cells sorted from blood. Subset defined: CD45RA+ positively selected. This chain's CDR3 is CASSLKLGGGTEAFF. The CDR3 coding sequence is TGTGCCAGCAGTCTAAAACTTGGGGGTGGCACTGAAGCTTTCTTT.